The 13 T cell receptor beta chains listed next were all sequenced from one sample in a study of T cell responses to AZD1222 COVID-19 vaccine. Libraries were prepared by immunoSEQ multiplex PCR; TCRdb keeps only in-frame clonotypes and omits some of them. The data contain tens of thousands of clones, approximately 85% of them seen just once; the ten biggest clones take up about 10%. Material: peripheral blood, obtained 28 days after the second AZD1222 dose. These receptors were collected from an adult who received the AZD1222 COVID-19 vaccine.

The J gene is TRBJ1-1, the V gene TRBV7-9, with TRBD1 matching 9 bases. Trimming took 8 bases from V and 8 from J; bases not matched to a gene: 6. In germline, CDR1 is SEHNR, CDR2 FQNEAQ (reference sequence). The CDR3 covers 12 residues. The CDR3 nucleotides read TGTGCCAGCTGCCGACAGGGGGAAGAAGCTTTCTTT. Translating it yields CASCRQGEEAFF.

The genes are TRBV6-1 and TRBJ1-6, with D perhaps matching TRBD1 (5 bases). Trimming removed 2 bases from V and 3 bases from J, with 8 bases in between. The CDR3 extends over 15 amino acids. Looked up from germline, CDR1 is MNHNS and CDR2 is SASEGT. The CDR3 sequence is CASSENTGYNSPLHF. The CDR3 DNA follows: TGTGCCAGCAGTGAAAATACAGGCTATAATTCACCCCTCCACTTT.

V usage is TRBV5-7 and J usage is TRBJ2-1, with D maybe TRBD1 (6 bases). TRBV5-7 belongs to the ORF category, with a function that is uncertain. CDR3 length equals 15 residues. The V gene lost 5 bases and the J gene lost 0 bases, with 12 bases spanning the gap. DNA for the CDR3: TGTGCCAGCAGGCCCACAGGGAGCTCCTACAATGAGCAGTTCTTC. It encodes CASRPTGSSYNEQFF.

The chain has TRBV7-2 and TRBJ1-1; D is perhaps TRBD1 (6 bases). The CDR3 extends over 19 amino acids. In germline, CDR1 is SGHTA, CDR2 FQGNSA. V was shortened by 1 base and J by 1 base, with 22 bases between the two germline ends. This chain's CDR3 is CASSLVLIGGGQANTEAFF. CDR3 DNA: TGTGCCAGCAGCTTAGTTCTAATCGGTGGGGGCCAGGCGAACACTGAAGCTTTCTTT.

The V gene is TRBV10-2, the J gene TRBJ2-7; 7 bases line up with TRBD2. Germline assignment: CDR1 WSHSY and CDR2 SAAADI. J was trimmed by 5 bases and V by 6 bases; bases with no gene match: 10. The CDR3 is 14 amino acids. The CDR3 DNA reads TGCGCCAGCAGAGGGAGGGGAGCCTTTGACGAGCAGTACTTC. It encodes CASRGRGAFDEQYF.

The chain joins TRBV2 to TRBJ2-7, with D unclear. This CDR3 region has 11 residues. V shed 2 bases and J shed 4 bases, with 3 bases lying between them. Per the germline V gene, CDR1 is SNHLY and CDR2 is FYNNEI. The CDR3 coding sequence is TGTGCCAGCAGTGAAATTTACGAGCAGTACTTC. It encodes CASSEIYEQYF.

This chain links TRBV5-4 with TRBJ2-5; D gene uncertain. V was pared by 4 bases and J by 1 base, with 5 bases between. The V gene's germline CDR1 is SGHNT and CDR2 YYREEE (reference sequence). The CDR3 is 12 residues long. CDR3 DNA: TGTGCCAGCAGCCTCCGCCAAGAGACCCAGTACTTC. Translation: CASSLRQETQYF.

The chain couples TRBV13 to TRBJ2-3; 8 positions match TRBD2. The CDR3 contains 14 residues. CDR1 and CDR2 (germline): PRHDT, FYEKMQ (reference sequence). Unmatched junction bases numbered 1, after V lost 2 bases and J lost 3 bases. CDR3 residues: CASSLTSGTDTQYF. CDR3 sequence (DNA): TGTGCCAGCAGCTTAACTAGCGGAACAGATACGCAGTATTTT.

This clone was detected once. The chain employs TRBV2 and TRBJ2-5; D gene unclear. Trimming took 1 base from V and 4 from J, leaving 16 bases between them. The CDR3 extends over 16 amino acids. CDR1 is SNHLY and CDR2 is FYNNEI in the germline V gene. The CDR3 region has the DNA TGTGCCAGCAGTGAAGTTGTTAGCTTCTGGGGAGAGACCCAGTACTTC. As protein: CASSEVVSFWGETQYF. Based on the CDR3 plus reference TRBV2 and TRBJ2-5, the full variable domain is EPEVTQTPSHQVTQMGQEVILRCVPISNHLYFYWYRQILGQKVEFLVSFYNNEISEKSEIFDDQFSVERPDGSNFTLKIRSTKLEDSAMYFCASSEVVSFWGETQYFGPGTRLLVL.

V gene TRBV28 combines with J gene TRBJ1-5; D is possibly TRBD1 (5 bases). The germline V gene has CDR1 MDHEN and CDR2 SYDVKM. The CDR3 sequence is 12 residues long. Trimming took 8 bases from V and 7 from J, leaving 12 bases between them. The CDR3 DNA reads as TGTGCCAGCGAGACTGGGGGACAGCCCCAGCATTTT. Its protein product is CASETGGQPQHF. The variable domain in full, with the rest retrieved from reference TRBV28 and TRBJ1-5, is DVKVTQSSRYLVKRTGEKVFLECVQDMDHENMFWYRQDPGLGLRLIYFSYDVKMKEKGDIPEGYSVSREKKERFSLILESASTNQTSMYLCASETGGQPQHFGDGTRLSIL.

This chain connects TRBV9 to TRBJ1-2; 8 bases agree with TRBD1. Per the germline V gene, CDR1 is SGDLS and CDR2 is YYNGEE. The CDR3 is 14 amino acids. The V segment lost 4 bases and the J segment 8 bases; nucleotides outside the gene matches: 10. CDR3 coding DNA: TGTGCCAGCAGCCCGGCCCAGGGGGCTGGCGGCTACACCTTC. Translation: CASSPAQGAGGYTF.

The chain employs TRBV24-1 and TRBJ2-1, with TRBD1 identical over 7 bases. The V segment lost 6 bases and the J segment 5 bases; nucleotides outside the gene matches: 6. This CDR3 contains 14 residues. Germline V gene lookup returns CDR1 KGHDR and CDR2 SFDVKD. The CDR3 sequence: CATSLTGSDNEQFF. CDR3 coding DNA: TGTGCCACCAGTTTGACAGGGAGCGACAATGAGCAGTTCTTC.

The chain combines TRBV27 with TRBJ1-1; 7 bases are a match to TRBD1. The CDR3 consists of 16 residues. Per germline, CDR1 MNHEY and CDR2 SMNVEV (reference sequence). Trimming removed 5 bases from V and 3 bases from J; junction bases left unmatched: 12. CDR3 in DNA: TGTGCCAGCAGTCCCGGCTGGGACAGTGTGGACACTGAAGCTTTCTTT. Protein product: CASSPGWDSVDTEAFF.